These 31 T cell receptor beta chains came from one sample sequenced in a study of shared clonotypes between healthy human individuals. Sequencing was performed with immunoSEQ multiplex PCR; in TCRdb, only in-frame clones are kept and a portion is missing. The sample consists of 600,000 to 750,000 clones, 55% to 75% of them appearing once. The specimen sequenced was memory CD4+ T cells sorted from blood. Specified subset: CD45RA-negative fraction. These receptors came from a woman under 40 in good health.

The chain has TRBV9 and TRBJ1-1; possibly TRBD1 for D (6 bases). The length of the CDR3 is 16 residues. CDR1 is SGDLS and CDR2 is YYNGEE in the germline V gene. V was shortened by 4 bases and J by 1 base, with 17 bases between the two germline ends. CDR3 in amino acids: CASSPTRDISNTEAFF. The DNA of the CDR3 is TGTGCCAGCAGCCCAACCCGGGACATCTCGAACACTGAAGCTTTCTTT.

The chain couples TRBV5-1 to TRBJ2-7, with 9 nucleotides matching TRBD1. Germline lookup yields CDR1 SGHRS and CDR2 YFSETQ. The CDR3 spans 12 residues. The V gene end was trimmed by 3 bases and the J gene end by 7 bases; junction bases not matched to a gene: 2. The CDR3 spells CASSWTGDEQYF. The CDR3 DNA reads as TGCGCCAGCAGCTGGACAGGGGATGAGCAGTACTTC.

This clone was seen ten or more times. The chain combines TRBV7-6 with TRBJ2-1; D is undetermined. The V and J ends lost 0 bases and 8 bases respectively, with 8 bases between them. Germline values: CDR1 SGHVS, CDR2 FNYEAQ. The CDR3 spans 13 residues. The CDR3 spells CASSLASRDEQFF. The DNA of the CDR3 is TGTGCCAGCAGCTTAGCTAGTCGCGATGAGCAGTTCTTC.

V is TRBV6-6 and J is TRBJ2-7, with D perhaps TRBD1 (6 bases). V was shortened by 5 bases and J by 4 bases, with 12 bases between the two germline ends. The CDR3 loop spans 13 amino acids. Germline V gene data show CDR1 as MNHNY and CDR2 as SVGAGI (reference sequence). The CDR3 loop reads CASSTRTAYEQYF. Here the CDR3 DNA reads TGTGCCAGCAGTACCCGGACAGCGTACGAGCAGTACTTC.

The chain links TRBV6-5 to TRBJ2-7; 10 bases match TRBD2. Germline V gene lookup returns CDR1 MNHEY and CDR2 SVGAGI. V lost 5 bases, J lost 3 bases, and 7 bases stayed unmatched. The CDR3 runs to 15 residues. In DNA form, the CDR3 reads TGTGCCAGCAGTAATCCTAGCGGGAGTCTCTACGAGCAGTACTTC. It is translated as CASSNPSGSLYEQYF.

This sequence joins TRBV7-2 and TRBJ1-2, with 7 bases that match TRBD1. The CDR3 has 15 amino acids. The germline gives CDR1 SGHTA, CDR2 FQGNSA. With V trimmed by 5 bases and J by 6 bases, 12 bases remained unmatched. The CDR3 nucleotides are TGTGCCAGCAGCGACAGCGGCGACAGGGCGGATGGCTACACCTTC. Translating it yields CASSDSGDRADGYTF.

In its sample, this clone was seen many times. The gene calls are TRBV28 and TRBJ2-1; tentatively, D is TRBD2 (5 bases). The germline V gene has CDR1 MDHEN and CDR2 SYDVKM. Trimming shortened V by 6 bases and J by 5 bases, and 17 bases separated the two germline ends. This CDR3 comprises 15 residues. The CDR3 region has the DNA TGTGCCAGCAGCCAATGGTCGGCTAGCCACAATGAGCAGTTCTTC. Its protein product is CASSQWSASHNEQFF.

The rearrangement joins TRBV25-1 to TRBJ2-2, with 11 bases lining up with TRBD2. V dropped 3 bases and J dropped 5; count of bases not matched to a gene: 8. CDR3 length equals 17 residues. The V gene's germline CDR1 is MGHDK and CDR2 SYGVNS. This CDR3 reads CASSDPTSGSYTGELFF. CDR3 bases: TGTGCCAGCAGTGATCCTACTAGCGGGAGTTATACCGGGGAGCTGTTTTTT.

This chain connects TRBV7-8 to TRBJ2-2; 9 nucleotides line up with TRBD1. The V gene's germline CDR1 is SGHVS and CDR2 FQNEAQ. The CDR3 is 16 amino acids. Trimming at V came to 5 bases and at J to 1 base, leaving 5 bases not matched to a gene. The CDR3 DNA reads as TGTGCCAGCAGCACCCGGGACAGGGAGAACACCGGGGAGCTGTTTTTT. It specifies CASSTRDRENTGELFF.

The chain recombines TRBV5-1 with TRBJ2-7; D might be TRBD1 or TRBD2, each matching 5 bases. Germline V gene data show CDR1 as SGHRS and CDR2 as YFSETQ. The CDR3 is made up of 15 amino acids. Trimming left V 4 bases short and J 2 bases short, with 16 bases between. The CDR3 nucleotides read TGCGCCAGCAGCCTTACTTCCGGGACCGCCTACGAGCAGTACTTC. Its protein product is CASSLTSGTAYEQYF. The full variable domain, completed using reference TRBV5-1 and TRBJ2-7, is KAGVTQTPRYLIKTRGQQVTLSCSPISGHRSVSWYQQTPGQGLQFLFEYFSETQRNKGNFPGRFSGRQFSNSRSEMNVSTLELGDSALYLCASSLTSGTAYEQYFGPGTRLTVT.

This clone has ten or more counts. The V and J genes are TRBV9 and TRBJ2-1; D unclear. This CDR3 is 14 amino acids long. CDR1 is SGDLS, CDR2 YYNGEE, per germline. With 0 bases removed from V and 8 bases from J, the gap between germline ends came to 12 bases. CDR3 amino acids: CASSVVGNPHEQFF. The CDR3 bases are TGTGCCAGCAGCGTAGTAGGGAACCCCCATGAGCAGTTCTTC.

CDR3 nucleotides: TGTGCCAGCAGGCCATCGAGGGCCTACGAGCAGTACTTC. It codes for CASRPSRAYEQYF. This chain uses TRBV28 with TRBJ2-5, with D maybe TRBD2 (5 bases). TRBJ2-7 matches the DNA end more closely, so the J call is doubtful. The CDR3 sequence is 13 residues long. The germline CDR1 and CDR2 sequences are MDHEN and SYDVKM.

Notes on this clone: This sample also contains other DNA sequences that code for the same CDR3. CDR3 sequence: CSVGSYEQFF. In nucleotides, the CDR3 is TGCAGCGTTGGGTCGTATGAGCAGTTCTTC. The chain employs TRBV29-1 and TRBJ2-1, with D uncertain. This CDR3 region has 10 residues. Trimming removed 4 bases at V and 8 bases at J, with 6 bases between. Germline V gene lookup returns CDR1 SQVTM and CDR2 ANQGSEA.

This CDR3 is CASSYGGLGYEQYF. The CDR3 DNA reads as TGTGCCAGCAGTTACGGAGGACTGGGTTACGAGCAGTACTTC. The chain joins TRBV6-5 to TRBJ2-7; maybe TRBD2 (5 bases). Germline values: CDR1 MNHEY, CDR2 SVGAGI. The V and J ends lost 2 bases and 4 bases respectively, with 12 bases between them. The CDR3 length is 14 residues.

The table lists this clone with a few counts. The chain combines TRBV2 with TRBJ2-2, with TRBD2 identical over 9 bases. V shed 6 bases and J 2 bases; nucleotides not matched to a gene: 4. The CDR3 is made up of 15 amino acids. Per the germline V gene, CDR1 is SNHLY and CDR2 is FYNNEI. The CDR3 nucleotides are TGTGCCAGCAGCGGGACTAGCAGTAACACCGGGGAGCTGTTTTTT. Translated: CASSGTSSNTGELFF.

The chain employs TRBV7-9 and TRBJ1-4, with unresolved D. The CDR3 has 12 amino acids. The V end was cut by 2 bases, the J end by 6 bases, with 4 bases between. CDR1 is SEHNR and CDR2 is FQNEAQ in the germline V gene (reference sequence). CDR3 protein: CASSLFDEKLFF. CDR3 bases: TGTGCCAGCAGCTTATTTGATGAAAAACTGTTTTTT.

V is TRBV2 and J is TRBJ2-1; D gene ambiguous. Per the germline V gene, CDR1 is SNHLY and CDR2 is FYNNEI. Trimming left V 8 bases short and J 8 bases short, with 10 bases between. The CDR3 consists of 11 residues. The chain's CDR3 is CASAVTYEQFF. CDR3 nucleotides: TGTGCCAGCGCAGTGACATATGAGCAGTTCTTC.

The chain combines TRBV11-1 with TRBJ2-7, with 9 bases that match TRBD1. The CDR3 runs to 14 residues. Unmatched junction bases numbered 7, after V lost 5 bases and J lost 5 bases. CDR1 and CDR2 from the germline V gene are SGHAT and FQDESV (reference sequence). The CDR3 bases are TGTGCCAGCAGCCCAAGGGACAGGGCCCACGAGCAGTACTTC. Translated: CASSPRDRAHEQYF.

DNA for the CDR3: TGCGCCAGCGGAGGAACCAACACTGAAGCTTTCTTT. Translating it yields CASGGTNTEAFF. The rearrangement uses TRBV5-1 and TRBJ1-1; D not resolved. V shed 7 bases and J shed 2 bases, with 9 bases lying between them. The CDR3 is 12 amino acids. CDR1 is SGHRS, CDR2 YFSETQ, per germline.

The chain is built from TRBV18 and TRBJ2-1; either TRBD1 or TRBD2 may fit D (5 bases each). Trimming left V 2 bases short and J 8 bases short, with 10 bases between. Germline V CDR1 and CDR2: KGHSH, LQKENI. The CDR3 sequence is 13 residues long. CDR3 residues: CASSPSEGHEQFF. DNA of the CDR3: TGTGCCAGCTCACCATCTGAGGGGCATGAGCAGTTCTTC.

This sequence joins TRBV7-3 and TRBJ1-1, with D maybe TRBD1 (5 bases). In germline, CDR1 is SGHTA, CDR2 FQGTGA. This CDR3 region has 20 residues. V was shortened by 5 bases and J by 4 bases, with 32 bases between the two germline ends. The CDR3 DNA reads as TGTGCCAGCAGCCGCCAAGCCGGTGCAGGGCGGTATTTAAGTTTCACTGAAGCTTTCTTT. Its protein is CASSRQAGAGRYLSFTEAFF.

The CDR3 DNA reads TGTGCCAGCAATCCCGGGACAGGGCCCTACGAGCAGTACTTC. Translated: CASNPGTGPYEQYF. V gene TRBV2 combines with J gene TRBJ2-7, with 9 nucleotides matching TRBD1. This CDR3 region has 14 residues. The V gene's germline CDR1 is SNHLY and CDR2 FYNNEI. J was trimmed by 2 bases and V by 7 bases; bases with no gene match: 6.

This clone was found a few times. The gene calls are TRBV5-1 and TRBJ2-2; D possibly corresponds to TRBD2 (6 bases). CDR1 and CDR2 from the germline V gene are SGHRS and YFSETQ. V lost 6 bases and J lost 0, with 9 bases in between. This CDR3 is built from 14 residues. This CDR3 reads CASMTGANTGELFF. The CDR3 nucleotides are TGCGCCAGCATGACGGGAGCGAACACCGGGGAGCTGTTTTTT.

The rearrangement joins TRBV2 to TRBJ2-1; no clear D gene. V was shortened by 7 bases and J by 10 bases, with 17 bases between the two germline ends. Germline CDR1 reads SNHLY; CDR2 reads FYNNEI. The CDR3 spans 13 residues. CDR3 residues: CASILIPRVEQFF. Written as DNA, the CDR3 is TGTGCCAGCATTCTGATTCCTCGGGTAGAGCAGTTCTTC.

This clone was found once. This rearrangement joins TRBV4-2 to TRBJ2-7; TRBD2 matches at 9 bases. Per the germline V gene, CDR1 is LGHNA and CDR2 is YNFKEQ. The CDR3 length is 15 residues. The V segment lost 0 bases and the J segment 7 bases; nucleotides outside the gene matches: 7. CDR3 sequence reads: CASSQEEAGGWEQYF. CDR3 in DNA: TGTGCCAGCAGCCAAGAGGAGGCGGGAGGGTGGGAGCAGTACTTC.

The chain recombines TRBV5-1 with TRBJ2-5; TRBD2 aligns across 8 bases. The CDR3 runs to 15 residues. Germline-derived CDR1 and CDR2 are SGHRS and YFSETQ. Unmatched junction bases numbered 3, after V lost 1 base and J lost 1 base. In nucleotides, the CDR3 is TGCGCCAGCAGCTTGAGCGGGAGTAGCCAAGAGACCCAGTACTTC. Its protein is CASSLSGSSQETQYF.

This chain joins TRBV27 and TRBJ2-3; D might be TRBD2 (5 bases). V lost 5 bases and J 2 bases, leaving 14 bases between the germline ends. The length of the CDR3 is 15 residues. The V gene's germline CDR1 is MNHEY and CDR2 SMNVEV (reference sequence). This CDR3 reads CASSQRRGYTDTQYF. The CDR3 nucleotides read TGTGCCAGCAGTCAGCGTCGAGGGTACACAGATACGCAGTATTTT.

The chain combines TRBV5-1 with TRBJ2-7, with 7 positions matching TRBD1. This CDR3 spans 15 amino acids. Trimming cost V 0 bases and J 5 bases; bases outside gene matches: 8. Germline V gene data show CDR1 as SGHRS and CDR2 as YFSETQ. The CDR3 spells CASSLAPGQTNEQYF. CDR3 DNA sequence: TGCGCCAGCAGCTTGGCTCCGGGACAGACAAACGAGCAGTACTTC.

CDR3 in DNA: TGTGCCAGCAGCCCGGGACTACCCACAGATACGCAGTATTTT. Translating it yields CASSPGLPTDTQYF. This rearrangement joins TRBV7-7 to TRBJ2-3, with 7 nucleotides matching TRBD2. Losses at the gene ends were 5 bases for V and 2 bases for J; bases not matched to a gene: 4. Germline CDR1 reads SSHAT; CDR2 reads FNYEAQ (reference sequence). CDR3 length equals 14 residues.

Remarks on this clone: At the DNA level, this CDR3 is encoded by other sequences in the same sample as well. The chain uses TRBV19 and TRBJ2-2; 11 bases align to TRBD2. The V and J ends lost 4 bases and 5 bases, in that order; junction bases with no gene match: 0. In germline, CDR1 is LNHDA, CDR2 SQIVND (reference sequence). The CDR3 has 14 residues. The CDR3, as DNA: TGTGCCAGTAGTAGGACTAGCGGGACCGGGGAGCTGTTTTTT. It encodes CASSRTSGTGELFF.

This clone was seen just once. V gene TRBV2 combines with J gene TRBJ2-5; D perhaps matches TRBD2 (5 bases). Trimming pared 7 bases from V and 5 bases from J, leaving 11 bases between. Germline CDR1 SNHLY, CDR2 FYNNEI. The CDR3 runs 12 residues. CDR3: CASITGWETQYF. For the CDR3, the DNA is TGTGCCAGCATCACGGGATGGGAGACCCAGTACTTC.